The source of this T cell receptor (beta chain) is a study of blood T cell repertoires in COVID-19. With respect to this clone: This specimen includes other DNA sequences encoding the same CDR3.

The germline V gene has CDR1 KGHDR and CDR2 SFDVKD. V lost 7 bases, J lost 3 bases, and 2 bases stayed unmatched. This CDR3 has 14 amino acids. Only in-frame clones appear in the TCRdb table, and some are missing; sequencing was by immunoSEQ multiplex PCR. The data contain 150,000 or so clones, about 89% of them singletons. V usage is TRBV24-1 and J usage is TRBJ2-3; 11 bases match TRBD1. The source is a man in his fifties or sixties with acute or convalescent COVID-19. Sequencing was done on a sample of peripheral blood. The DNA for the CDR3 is TGTGCCACCAGCGGACAGGGGGCAACAGATACGCAGTATTTT. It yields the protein CATSGQGATDTQYF.